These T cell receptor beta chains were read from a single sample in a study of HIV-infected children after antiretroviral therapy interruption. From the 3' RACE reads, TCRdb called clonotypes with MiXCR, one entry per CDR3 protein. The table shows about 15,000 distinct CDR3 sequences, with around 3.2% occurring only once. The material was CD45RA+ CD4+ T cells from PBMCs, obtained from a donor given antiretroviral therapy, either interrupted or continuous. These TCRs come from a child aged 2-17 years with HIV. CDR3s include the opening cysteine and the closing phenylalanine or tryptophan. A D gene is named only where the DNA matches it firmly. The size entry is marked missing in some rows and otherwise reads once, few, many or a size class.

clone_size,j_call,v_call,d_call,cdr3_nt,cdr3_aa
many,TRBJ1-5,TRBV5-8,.,TGTGCCAGCAGCTTGGATCTCGATCAGCCCCAGCATTTT,CASSLDLDQPQHF
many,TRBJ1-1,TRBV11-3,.,TGTGCCAGCAGTCCAGGGAGCACAGAAGTCTTCTTT,CASSPGSTEVFF
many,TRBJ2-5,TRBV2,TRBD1,TGTGCCAGCAGACCTATGGGACAGCAAGAGACCCAGTACTTC,CASRPMGQQETQYF
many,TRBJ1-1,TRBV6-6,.,TGTGCCTTGATGAACCGGGCGAGCACTGAAGCTTTCTTT,CALMNRASTEAFF
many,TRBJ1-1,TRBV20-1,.,TGCAGTGCACGGGAAACTGAAGCTTTCTTT,CSARETEAFF
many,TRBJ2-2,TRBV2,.,TGTGCCAGCAGTGAGTACAGACCGAACACCGGGGAGCTGTTTTTT,CASSEYRPNTGELFF
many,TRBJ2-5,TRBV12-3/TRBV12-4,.,TGTGCCAGCGGCCGTTCTCTGGGAGAGACCCAGTACTTC,CASGRSLGETQYF
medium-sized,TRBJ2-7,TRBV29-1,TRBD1,TGCAGCGCAGTCCGGGACAGAGGTACCTACGAGCAGTACTTC,CSAVRDRGTYEQYF
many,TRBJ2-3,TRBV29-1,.,TGCAGCGTTGAAAAACTGCTTAAGGGGTTGGTCACAGATACGCAGTATTTT,CSVEKLLKGLVTDTQYF
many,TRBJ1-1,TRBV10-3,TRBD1,TGTGCCATCAGGGGAACAGGGGGCGGAACTGAAGCTTTCTTT,CAIRGTGGGTEAFF
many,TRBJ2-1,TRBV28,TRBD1,TGTGCCAGCAGCCAGGCCCGGGACAGATCTTACAATGAGCAGTTCTTC,CASSQARDRSYNEQFF
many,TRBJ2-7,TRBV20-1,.,TGCAGTGCTAGCCCCGTTATGTGGAACGAGCAGTACTTC,CSASPVMWNEQYF
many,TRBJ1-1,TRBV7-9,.,TGTGCCAGCACCCCAACCCGGCAGGGGAACACTGAAGCTTTCTTT,CASTPTRQGNTEAFF
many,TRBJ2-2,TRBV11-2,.,TGTGCCAGCAGCTTAGTAGGTCGTTACACCGGGGAGCTGTTTTTT,CASSLVGRYTGELFF
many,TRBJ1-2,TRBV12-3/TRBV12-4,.,TGTGCCAGCAGTTTAGAGGGCCAACCAACCTTC,CASSLEGQPTF
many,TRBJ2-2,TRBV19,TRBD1,TGTGCCAGTAGTCCCGGGACAGGGGGGGCCGGGGAGCTGTTTTTT,CASSPGTGGAGELFF
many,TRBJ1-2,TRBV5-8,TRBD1,TGTGCCAGCAGCTGGGGACAGATAATCTATGGCTACACCTTC,CASSWGQIIYGYTF
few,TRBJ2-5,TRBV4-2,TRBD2,TGTGCCAGCAGCCAGGGTAGCGGGTACCAAGAGACCCAGTACTTC,CASSQGSGYQETQYF
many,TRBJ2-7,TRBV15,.,TGTGCCACCAGCAGAGAGAAGGGAGGATACGAGCAGTACTTC,CATSREKGGYEQYF
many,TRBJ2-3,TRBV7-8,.,TGTGCCAGCAGCTTAGCTGGAATCACCAGCACAGATACGCAGTATTTT,CASSLAGITSTDTQYF
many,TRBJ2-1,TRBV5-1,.,TGCGCCAGCAGCTTGGCCGGGGCAGCTGCGAGCTCCTACAATGAGCAGTTCTTC,CASSLAGAAASSYNEQFF
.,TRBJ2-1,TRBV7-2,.,TGTGCCAGCAGCTTAGTGAGGGACGCTAGCTCCTACAATGAGCAGTTCTTC,CASSLVRDASSYNEQFF
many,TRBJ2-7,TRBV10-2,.,TGCGCCAGCTCTTCGACAGTGGTTGAGCAGTACTTC,CASSSTVVEQYF
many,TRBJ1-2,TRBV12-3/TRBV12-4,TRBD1,TGTGCCAGCAGTGAAGCCATGGGACAGGGACAGGGAGGTGGCTACACCTTC,CASSEAMGQGQGGGYTF
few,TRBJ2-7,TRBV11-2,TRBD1,TGTGCCAGCAGCTTGTGGACAGGGCACTACGAGCAGTACTTC,CASSLWTGHYEQYF
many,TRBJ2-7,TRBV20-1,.,TGCAGTGCCGGAGGGGGGACAACCTACGAGCAGTACTTC,CSAGGGTTYEQYF
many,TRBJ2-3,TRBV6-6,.,TGTGCCAGCAGTTACTCTACCAATACGCAGTATTTT,CASSYSTNTQYF
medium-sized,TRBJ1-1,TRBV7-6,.,TGTGCCAGCAGCTTAGACCTCCAGGGGAGGGACACTGAAGCTTTCTTT,CASSLDLQGRDTEAFF
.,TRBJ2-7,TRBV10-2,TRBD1,TGCGCCAGCCGCTTTCCGGGACAGGATTACGAGCAGTACTTC,CASRFPGQDYEQYF
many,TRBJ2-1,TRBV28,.,TGTGCCAGCACCACCCAGTACAATGAGCAGTTCTTC,CASTTQYNEQFF
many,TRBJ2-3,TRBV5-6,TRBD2,TGTGCCAGCAGCTGGGGACTAGCGGGAGATACCGCCACAGATACGCAGTATTTT,CASSWGLAGDTATDTQYF
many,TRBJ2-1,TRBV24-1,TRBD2,TGTGCCACCAGTGAGCGGGAGGGCCATGGTGTAAATGAGCAGTTCTTC,CATSEREGHGVNEQFF
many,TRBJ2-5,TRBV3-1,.,TGTGCCAGCAGCCTACCCACTCCCAGGGGTCAAGAGACCCAGTACTTC,CASSLPTPRGQETQYF
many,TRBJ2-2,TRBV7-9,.,TGTGCCAGCAGCTTACGAGACTCCAACGGGGAGCTGTTTTTT,CASSLRDSNGELFF
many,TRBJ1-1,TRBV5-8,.,TGTGCCGCGTGGGTGGAGGACGTAAAAAGGACTGAAGCTTTCTTT,CAAWVEDVKRTEAFF
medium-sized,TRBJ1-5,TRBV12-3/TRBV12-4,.,TGTGCCAGCAGTTTCCCGGGTGTCACTCAGCCCCAGCATTTT,CASSFPGVTQPQHF
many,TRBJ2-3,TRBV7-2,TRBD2,TGTGCCAGCAGCTTAGTTGCGCGGGGGGAGGATACGCAGTATTTT,CASSLVARGEDTQYF
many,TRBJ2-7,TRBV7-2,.,TGTGCCAGCAGCTTAGTAGGTCGGGGAAACTACGAGCAGTACTTC,CASSLVGRGNYEQYF
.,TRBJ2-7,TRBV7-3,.,TGTGCCAGCAGCTTAACCCCACTTCTCTACGAGCAGTACTTC,CASSLTPLLYEQYF
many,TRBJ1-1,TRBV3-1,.,TGTGCCAGCAGCCCCCCCCGGGGCGGGAACACTGAAGCTTTCTTT,CASSPPRGGNTEAFF
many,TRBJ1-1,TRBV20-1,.,TGCAGTGCCTCGACTTTAACAGTGAACACTGAAGCTTTCTTT,CSASTLTVNTEAFF
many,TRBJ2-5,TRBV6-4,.,TGTGCCAGCAGTGATGCAAGAGACACCCAGTACTTT,CASSDARDTQYF
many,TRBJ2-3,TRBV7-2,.,TGTGCCAGCAGCTTAGTAGCTGGACTCCTGAGCACAGATACGCAGTATTTT,CASSLVAGLLSTDTQYF